This T cell receptor (beta chain) is from a study of cytomegalovirus exposure and HLA in healthy donors. The study ran its PCR with 60 Vbeta and 13 Jbeta primers. Clones were sequenced by immunoSEQ multiplex PCR, and TCRdb holds only the in-frame ones, with some missing. The repertoire holds about 77,000 clones, with roughly 80% as singletons. Per germline, CDR1 MGHRA and CDR2 YSYEKL. V dropped 5 bases and J dropped 7 bases, with 20 bases sitting between them. The CDR3 is made up of 15 amino acids. The source of this sequence is a woman in her thirties or forties in good health and CMV-seronegative. Material for sequencing was PBMCs. The chain uses TRBV4-1 and TRBJ1-2; tentatively, D is TRBD1 (5 bases). The CDR3: CASSSTLTRDRGYTF. The CDR3 nucleotides are TGCGCCAGCAGCTCCACCCTCACCAGGGATCGTGGCTACACCTTC.